Shown below are 27 T cell receptor beta chains from a single sample sequenced in a study of T-cell memory formation after mild COVID-19. TCRdb re-called the 5' RACE reads through MiXCR, storing one row per CDR3 protein. The sample records about 420,000 distinct CDR3 sequences, around a quarter being singletons. The sequencing input was PBMCs or a T cell subset sorted from them (not recorded which). The receptors derive from an adult woman who had mild COVID-19 (a few samples of this study predate the infection). Cell type and time point are not known.

This clonotype was detected a few times. The genes are TRBV6-6 and TRBJ2-1; D call uncertain. The ends were cut back, 2 bases at V and 6 bases at J, with 5 bases in the middle. The germline gives CDR1 MNHNY, CDR2 SVGAGI (reference sequence). This CDR3 contains 12 residues. CDR3 sequence reads: CASSYRVNEQFF. In DNA form, the CDR3 reads TGTGCCAGCAGTTACCGCGTCAATGAGCAGTTCTTC.

J is TRBJ2-1 and V is TRBV6-1; 8 bases fit TRBD1. Germline assignment: CDR1 MNHNS and CDR2 SASEGT. The CDR3 extends over 15 amino acids. V lost 4 bases to trimming and J lost 7 bases; unmatched junction nucleotides: 9. In nucleotides, the CDR3 is TGTGCCAGCAGTGGGGGCAGGGGGCGCCTAAATGAGCAGTTCTTC. Translating gives CASSGGRGRLNEQFF.

The gene calls are TRBV5-1 and TRBJ1-1, with 7 bases lining up with TRBD1. Trimming removed 7 bases from V and 0 bases from J; junction bases left unmatched: 9. The germline gives CDR1 SGHRS, CDR2 YFSETQ. The CDR3 spans 15 residues. The CDR3 region has the DNA TGCGCCAGCGGCGGGACAGTAAGTCTGAACACTGAAGCTTTCTTT. This codes for CASGGTVSLNTEAFF.

This chain uses TRBV20-1 with TRBJ2-5; TRBD2 agrees at 7 bases. Germline V CDR1 and CDR2: DFQATT, SNEGSKA (reference sequence). CDR3 size: 18 residues. Trimming at V came to 6 bases and at J to 2 bases, leaving 21 bases not matched to a gene. DNA of the CDR3: TGCAGTGCGGAAGGGAGGGACTTACAACACGTCCTTCAAGAGACCCAGTACTTC. Protein product: CSAEGRDLQHVLQETQYF.

The chain employs TRBV4-3 and TRBJ2-3; 9 bases map to TRBD2. CDR3 length: 17 residues. V gave up 1 base and J gave up 0 bases; unmatched junction bases: 5. The germline V gene has CDR1 LGHNA and CDR2 YSLEER. The CDR3 coding sequence is TGCGCCAGCAGCCAAGGGTTCGCGGGGGGGAGCACAGATACGCAGTATTTT. Translating it yields CASSQGFAGGSTDTQYF.

This clonotype showed up just a few times. V is TRBV6-5 and J is TRBJ1-3; a possible D gene is TRBD1 (5 bases). The CDR3 extends over 14 amino acids. V was clipped by 2 bases and J by 3 bases, with 8 bases between them. Germline assignment: CDR1 MNHEY and CDR2 SVGAGI. CDR3 nucleotide sequence: TGTGCCAGCAGTTACCAGGGAGGTGGAAACACCATATATTTT. Its protein is CASSYQGGGNTIYF.

The V call is TRBV20-1, the J call TRBJ1-1, with a tentative D call TRBD1 (5 bases). The CDR3 length is 17 residues. Trimming removed 1 base at V and 6 bases at J, with 24 bases between. Germline lookup yields CDR1 DFQATT and CDR2 SNEGSKA (reference sequence). The CDR3 coding sequence is TGCAGTGCTAGAGGAGGATACCGGGTCTTACAGGACGCTGAAGCTTTCTTT. It codes for CSARGGYRVLQDAEAFF.

This clonotype was seen more than once but under ten times. V usage is TRBV2 and J usage is TRBJ2-3; TRBD2 matches 11 bases. The V segment lost 6 bases and the J segment 6 bases; nucleotides outside the gene matches: 11. The CDR3 extends over 16 amino acids. In germline, CDR1 is SNHLY, CDR2 FYNNEI. This CDR3 reads CASSKYTSGGADTQYF. CDR3 DNA: TGTGCCAGCAGCAAATATACTAGCGGGGGAGCGGATACGCAGTATTTT.

The rearrangement uses TRBV20-1 and TRBJ2-3; D may be TRBD2 (6 bases). Germline-derived CDR1 and CDR2 are DFQATT and SNEGSKA (reference sequence). This CDR3 has 15 amino acids. The V end lost 2 bases, the J end lost 2 bases, and 14 bases lay between the germline ends. CDR3 nucleotides: TGCAGTGCTAGATGGTGGGAGGAGTCCACAGATACGCAGTATTTT. This translates into CSARWWEESTDTQYF.

This clonotype has a handful of counts. This chain links TRBV20-1 with TRBJ2-3; TRBD1 matches 10 bases. The trim removed 0 bases at V and 2 bases at J, leaving 8 bases unmatched. From germline, CDR1 is DFQATT and CDR2 SNEGSKA (reference sequence). This CDR3 is built from 17 residues. In DNA form, the CDR3 reads TGCAGTGCTAGAGACCGCATGGGACAGGGGAACACAGATACGCAGTATTTT. This encodes CSARDRMGQGNTDTQYF.

The chain couples TRBV7-2 to TRBJ2-3, with 8 nucleotides matching TRBD2. This CDR3 spans 17 amino acids. CDR1 SGHTA and CDR2 FQGNSA come from the germline V gene. V shed 10 bases, J shed 0 bases, and the junction held 15 bases outside the gene matches. CDR3 sequence reads: CATLRGTSGPSTDTQYF. The CDR3 DNA reads as TGTGCCACCCTAAGGGGTACTAGCGGCCCTAGCACAGATACGCAGTATTTT.

This clonotype was picked up a small number of times. The rearrangement joins TRBV10-3 to TRBJ2-7, with 9 bases identical to TRBD1. Germline CDR1 ENHRY, CDR2 SYGVKD. The trim removed 4 bases at V and 5 bases at J, leaving 6 bases unmatched. This CDR3 has 14 amino acids. The CDR3 nucleotides read TGTGCCATCAGTGTGACAGGGGGGGTGGACGAGCAGTACTTC. Encoded protein: CAISVTGGVDEQYF.

The chain uses TRBV5-1 and TRBJ2-5; 16 nucleotides align to TRBD2. Germline CDR1 reads SGHRS; CDR2 reads YFSETQ. V lost 1 base and J lost 5; bases outside the gene matches: 14. This CDR3 contains 20 residues. CDR3 nucleotide sequence: TGCGCCAGCAGCTTGTTATCCGGGACTAGCGGGGGGGCCTTACGGGAGACCCAGTACTTC. Protein product: CASSLLSGTSGGALRETQYF. Complete variable domain (other parts from reference TRBV5-1 and TRBJ2-5): KAGVTQTPRYLIKTRGQQVTLSCSPISGHRSVSWYQQTPGQGLQFLFEYFSETQRNKGNFPGRFSGRQFSNSRSEMNVSTLELGDSALYLCASSLLSGTSGGALRETQYFGPGTRLLVL.

In its sample, this clonotype was seen a few times. The chain joins TRBV20-1 to TRBJ2-5, with 9 bases aligning to TRBD2. Germline-derived CDR1 and CDR2 are DFQATT and SNEGSKA (reference sequence). The CDR3 consists of 15 residues. With 0 bases clipped from V and 4 bases from J, the junction kept 6 bases outside the gene matches. The chain's CDR3 is CSARDRLAGRETQYF. CDR3 nucleotide sequence: TGCAGTGCTAGAGATCGCCTAGCGGGACGAGAGACCCAGTACTTC.

This clonotype was seen only a few times. The gene calls are TRBV7-3 and TRBJ1-3; D ambiguous. The germline gives CDR1 SGHTA, CDR2 FQGTGA. CDR3 size: 15 residues. The V end lost 2 bases, the J end lost 4 bases, and 12 bases lay between the germline ends. The CDR3 coding sequence is TGTGCCAGCAGCTTACGTCCGGGATTCGGAAACACCATATATTTT. As protein: CASSLRPGFGNTIYF.

This clonotype was seen once. The chain uses TRBV6-6 and TRBJ1-2; D is undetermined. The germline V gene has CDR1 MNHNY and CDR2 SVGAGI (reference sequence). The CDR3 loop spans 14 amino acids. Trimming stripped 0 bases from V and 8 bases from J, with 13 bases between. CDR3 coding DNA: TGTGCCAGCAGTTACTCGATTGGGGATTGGGGCTACACCTTC. Translation: CASSYSIGDWGYTF.

This chain connects TRBV11-3 to TRBJ2-7; the match to TRBD1 covers 8 bases. Germline V gene sequence: CDR1 SGHNT, CDR2 YENEEA. This CDR3 contains 13 residues. With V trimmed by 5 bases and J by 2 bases, 2 bases remained unmatched. In DNA form, the CDR3 reads TGTGCCAGCAGCCACAGGGGGGCCTACGAGCAGTACTTC. Its protein product is CASSHRGAYEQYF.

The V gene is TRBV10-1, the J gene TRBJ2-1, with 8 bases fitting TRBD2. Trimming at V came to 0 bases and at J to 6 bases, leaving 1 base not matched to a gene. The germline CDR1 and CDR2 sequences are WNHNN and SYGVQD (reference sequence). The CDR3 is made up of 14 amino acids. The CDR3 is CASSESRGGNEQFF. CDR3 in DNA: TGCGCCAGCAGTGAGTCCCGGGGGGGCAATGAGCAGTTCTTC.

Comments on this clonotype: At one end the junction does not follow the germline gene, possibly because of a read error. This sequence joins TRBV20-1 and TRBJ2-5; 11 positions agree with TRBD2. This CDR3 is 13 amino acids long. CDR1 is DFQATT, CDR2 SNEGSKA, per germline (reference sequence). The chain's CDR3 is CSARVLAGGPGDF. The CDR3 region has the DNA TGCAGTGCTAGAGTCCTAGCGGGGGGACCTGGGGACTTC.

The chain is built from TRBV9 and TRBJ2-2; 8 bases map to TRBD1. The germline CDR1 and CDR2 sequences are SGDLS and YYNGEE. This CDR3 contains 16 residues. J was trimmed by 1 base and V by 3 bases; bases with no gene match: 5. The CDR3 sequence is CASSAPGTGNTGELFF. CDR3 in DNA: TGTGCCAGCAGCGCCCCCGGGACAGGGAACACCGGGGAGCTGTTTTTT.

This clonotype was counted between two and nine times. The rearrangement joins TRBV12-3 or TRBV12-4 to TRBJ1-1; D uncertain. This CDR3 is 13 amino acids long. V dropped 7 bases and J dropped 3 bases, with 12 bases sitting between them. CDR3 protein: CASTNFGYTEAFF. The DNA for the CDR3 is TGTGCCAGCACAAATTTCGGCTACACTGAAGCTTTCTTT.

The genes are TRBV2 and TRBJ2-3, with 7 bases aligning to TRBD2. This CDR3 has 13 residues. V shed 6 bases and J 6 bases; nucleotides not matched to a gene: 6. Germline V gene lookup returns CDR1 SNHLY and CDR2 FYNNEI. The CDR3 coding sequence is TGTGCCAGCAGGGCCCGTAGCGGGGATACGCAGTATTTT. Translating it yields CASRARSGDTQYF.

The J gene is TRBJ2-7, the V gene TRBV6-2 or TRBV6-3; 10 bases map to TRBD2. The CDR3 length is 15 residues. CDR1 is MNHEY, CDR2 SVGEGT, per germline. Trimming removed 6 bases from V and 2 bases from J; junction bases left unmatched: 7. The CDR3, as DNA: TGTGCCAGCAGAACCCTAGCGGGGGAAACCTACGAGCAGTACTTC. Protein sequence: CASRTLAGETYEQYF.

The chain has TRBV4-1 and TRBJ1-1; D is possibly TRBD1 (6 bases). Per germline, CDR1 MGHRA and CDR2 YSYEKL. CDR3 length: 17 residues. V was pared by 1 base and J by 1 base, with 16 bases between. The CDR3 bases are TGCGCCAGCAGCCAAGGGGGGCAGGGGCTTAGGAACACTGAAGCTTTCTTT. It is translated as CASSQGGQGLRNTEAFF.

This chain uses TRBV7-8 with TRBJ1-5, with 9 positions matching TRBD1. The germline V gene has CDR1 SGHVS and CDR2 FQNEAQ. CDR3 length: 14 amino acids. V dropped 5 bases and J dropped 10; count of bases not matched to a gene: 9. DNA of the CDR3: TGTGCCAGCAGCATGGGACAGGGAGTCACTCCCCAGCATTTT. Protein product: CASSMGQGVTPQHF.

J is TRBJ2-2 and V is TRBV9; D remains unclear. The V gene's germline CDR1 is SGDLS and CDR2 YYNGEE. Trimming removed 0 bases at V and 4 bases at J, with 4 bases between. The CDR3 spans 13 residues. The CDR3 nucleotides read TGTGCCAGCAGCGTAGAGGTCACCGGGGAGCTGTTTTTT. Its protein product is CASSVEVTGELFF.

The chain combines TRBV9 with TRBJ1-2, with 10 bases identical to TRBD1. From germline, CDR1 is SGDLS and CDR2 YYNGEE. The CDR3 consists of 17 residues. Trimming at V came to 0 bases and at J to 7 bases, leaving 12 bases not matched to a gene. CDR3 sequence reads: CASSVDPLSGTGAGYTF. The CDR3 nucleotides are TGTGCCAGCAGCGTAGATCCTTTATCCGGGACAGGGGCTGGCTACACCTTC.